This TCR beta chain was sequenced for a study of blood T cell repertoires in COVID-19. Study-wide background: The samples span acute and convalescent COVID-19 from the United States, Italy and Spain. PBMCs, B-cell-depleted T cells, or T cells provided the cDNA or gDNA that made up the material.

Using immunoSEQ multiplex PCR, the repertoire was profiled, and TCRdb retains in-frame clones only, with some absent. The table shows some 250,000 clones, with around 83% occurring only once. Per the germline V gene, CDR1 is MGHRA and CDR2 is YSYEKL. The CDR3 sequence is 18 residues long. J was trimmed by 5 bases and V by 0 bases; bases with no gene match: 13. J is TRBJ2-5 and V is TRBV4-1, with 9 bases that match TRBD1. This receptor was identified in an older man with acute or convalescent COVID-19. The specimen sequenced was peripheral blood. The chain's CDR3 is CASSQDLRGVTGGETQYF. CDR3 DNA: TGCGCCAGCAGCCAAGATCTACGAGGGGTCACAGGGGGCGAGACCCAGTACTTC.